What follows are 24 T cell receptor beta chains derived from one specimen sequenced in a study of blood T cell repertoires in COVID-19. The assay was immunoSEQ multiplex PCR, and TCRdb's table has in-frame clones only and misses some. The sample has 200,000 to 300,000 clones, 85% to 90% seen once. Sample: PBMCs or T cells enriched from blood (not recorded which). These receptors originate from a man aged 35 to 55 who had recovered from COVID-19.

The chain employs TRBV6-2 or TRBV6-3 and TRBJ1-1; D is perhaps TRBD1 (5 bases). The CDR3 is 14 residues long. The V gene's germline CDR1 is MNHEY and CDR2 SVGEGT. V shed 5 bases and J shed 6 bases, with 16 bases lying between them. The CDR3 coding sequence is TGTGCCAGCAGTATGATACGGGGGAGAGCTGAAGCTTTCTTT. It is translated as CASSMIRGRAEAFF.

Written as DNA, the CDR3 is TGCGCCAGCAGCCAAGAATACTCGGGACAGACAAGCTATGGCTACACCTTC. Protein sequence: CASSQEYSGQTSYGYTF. The genes are TRBV4-3 and TRBJ1-2; 7 nucleotides agree with TRBD1. V was pared by 0 bases and J by 4 bases, with 11 bases of the junction left unmatched. There are 17 residues in the CDR3. CDR1 is LGHNA, CDR2 YSLEER, per germline.

This chain links TRBV7-9 with TRBJ2-7; D ambiguous. Per germline, CDR1 SEHNR and CDR2 FQNEAQ (reference sequence). The V end was cut by 5 bases, the J end by 2 bases, with 13 bases between. The CDR3 is made up of 14 amino acids. DNA for the CDR3: TGTGCCAGCAGCCAACCGGGTCCAACCTACGAGCAGTACTTC. Translating gives CASSQPGPTYEQYF.

The CDR3 protein is CASTGENYNEQFF. The CDR3 nucleotides are TGTGCCAGCACAGGGGAGAACTACAATGAGCAGTTCTTC. The chain recombines TRBV28 with TRBJ2-1; D may be TRBD1 (6 bases). This CDR3 is 13 amino acids long. In germline, CDR1 is MDHEN, CDR2 SYDVKM. V was shortened by 7 bases and J by 3 bases, with 10 bases between the two germline ends.

In its sample, this clone was seen once. The CDR3 sequence is CASTLYRNQPQHF. In DNA form, the CDR3 reads TGTGCCAGCACCCTATACCGCAATCAGCCCCAGCATTTT. This rearrangement joins TRBV12-3 or TRBV12-4 to TRBJ1-5; D unclear. This CDR3 has 13 residues. V gave up 7 bases and J gave up 2 bases, with 9 bases separating them.

The chain uses TRBV3-1 (or the pseudogene TRBV3-2) and TRBJ2-5, with 7 bases aligning to TRBD1. V lost 4 bases to trimming and J lost 5 bases; unmatched junction nucleotides: 7. Germline CDR1 and CDR2: LGHDT and YNNKEL (reference sequence). The CDR3 is 14 residues long. CDR3 coding DNA: TGTGCCAGCAGCCGCCCGACAGGGTTCGAGACCCAGTACTTC. It specifies CASSRPTGFETQYF.

J is TRBJ2-7 and V is TRBV7-9, with 10 bases identical to TRBD1. The CDR3 loop spans 14 amino acids. CDR1 and CDR2 (germline): SEHNR, FQNEAQ (reference sequence). The J segment lost 3 bases and the V segment lost 5 bases, leaving 4 bases of the junction unmatched. The CDR3 here is CASSSGDRGYEQYF. CDR3 DNA sequence: TGTGCCAGCAGCAGCGGGGACAGGGGCTACGAGCAGTACTTC.

This rearrangement joins TRBV28 to TRBJ1-1; D is perhaps TRBD1 (5 bases). Trimming left V 5 bases short and J 1 base short, with 8 bases between. CDR1 is MDHEN and CDR2 is SYDVKM in the germline V gene. The CDR3 covers 13 residues. The CDR3 loop is CASSVDTNTEAFF. Written as DNA, the CDR3 is TGTGCCAGCAGTGTGGACACGAACACTGAAGCTTTCTTT.

The chain couples TRBV28 to TRBJ1-2, with no clear D. Germline-derived CDR1 and CDR2 are MDHEN and SYDVKM. This CDR3 has 13 residues. CDR3 DNA: TGTGTTACCAAGCCGGGTTTGGACTATGGCTACACCTTC. Translated, it gives CVTKPGLDYGYTF.

The V gene is TRBV12-3 or TRBV12-4, the J gene TRBJ2-7; 8 positions match TRBD1. The CDR3 has 13 amino acids. The J segment lost 4 bases and the V segment lost 5 bases, leaving 4 bases of the junction unmatched. This CDR3 reads CASSPRTGYEQYF. In DNA form, the CDR3 reads TGTGCCAGCAGTCCGCGGACAGGGTACGAGCAGTACTTC.

The chain couples TRBV27 to TRBJ1-5; D gene unclear. The length of the CDR3 is 16 residues. CDR1 and CDR2 (germline): MNHEY, SMNVEV (reference sequence). V dropped 0 bases and J dropped 0 bases, with 9 bases sitting between them. The CDR3 nucleotides read TGTGCCAGCAGTTTATCCCTCGGGTATAGCAATCAGCCCCAGCATTTT. Translating it yields CASSLSLGYSNQPQHF.

This chain connects TRBV11-2 to TRBJ2-1, with TRBD1 matching 8 bases. This CDR3 comprises 15 residues. CDR1 and CDR2 from the germline V gene are SGHAT and FQNNGV. After removal of 2 bases from V and 9 bases from J, the junction contained 9 bases not matched to a gene. The CDR3 is CASSLSGQGSSEQFF. DNA for the CDR3: TGTGCCAGCAGCTTAAGCGGACAGGGATCAAGTGAGCAGTTCTTC.

With regard to this clone: The sample has other DNA sequences that encode this CDR3 too. V and J are TRBV27 and TRBJ2-5; 7 bases are a match to TRBD2. Germline loops: CDR1 MNHEY, CDR2 SMNVEV (reference sequence). Trimming removed 0 bases from V and 4 bases from J; junction bases left unmatched: 2. The CDR3 consists of 14 residues. The CDR3 spells CASSLSPGGETQYF. The CDR3 region has the DNA TGTGCCAGCAGTTTATCCCCGGGGGGAGAGACCCAGTACTTC.

The rearrangement uses TRBV2 and TRBJ1-2; D is perhaps TRBD1 (6 bases). In germline, CDR1 is SNHLY, CDR2 FYNNEI. The CDR3 is 15 amino acids. Deletions cut 8 bases from V and 1 base from J, with 17 bases between. The CDR3 loop reads CASGDHRAVNYGYTF. The CDR3 region has the DNA TGTGCCAGCGGGGACCACAGGGCCGTTAACTATGGCTACACCTTC.

The count of this clone is one. V usage is TRBV7-2 and J usage is TRBJ1-4; 8 nucleotides agree with TRBD1. This CDR3 has 15 residues. The germline CDR1 and CDR2 sequences are SGHTA and FQGNSA. V lost 2 bases to trimming and J lost 5 bases; unmatched junction nucleotides: 4. CDR3 sequence: CASSLSGDRNEKLFF. The CDR3 DNA reads TGTGCCAGCAGCTTAAGTGGGGACAGGAATGAAAAACTGTTTTTT.

The chain carries TRBV3-1 (or the pseudogene TRBV3-2) and TRBJ1-6; perhaps TRBD1 as D (5 bases). Trimming removed 4 bases from V and 6 bases from J, with 7 bases in between. Looked up from germline, CDR1 is LGHDT and CDR2 is YNNKEL (reference sequence). There are 13 residues in the CDR3. DNA for the CDR3: TGTGCCAGCAGCCGCCAGGGTAATTCACCCCTCCACTTT. As protein: CASSRQGNSPLHF.

The chain links TRBV6-5 to TRBJ2-7, with 8 bases lining up with TRBD2. This CDR3 is 15 amino acids long. The V gene's germline CDR1 is MNHEY and CDR2 SVGAGI. Trimming at V came to 4 bases and at J to 6 bases, leaving 11 bases not matched to a gene. The CDR3 here is CASSLAGQAGGEQYF. The CDR3 DNA reads TGTGCCAGCAGTTTGGCAGGCCAGGCGGGAGGCGAGCAGTACTTC.

The V gene is TRBV7-9, the J gene TRBJ2-1; TRBD1 matches at 9 bases. J was trimmed by 7 bases and V by 5 bases; bases with no gene match: 12. Germline lookup yields CDR1 SEHNR and CDR2 FQNEAQ (reference sequence). The CDR3 runs 16 residues. In DNA form, the CDR3 reads TGTGCCAGCAGCACCAATCGGGACAGGGATGGGAATGAGCAGTTCTTC. Protein product: CASSTNRDRDGNEQFF. Complete variable domain (other parts from reference TRBV7-9 and TRBJ2-1): DTGVSQNPRHKITKRGQNVTFRCDPISEHNRLYWYRQTLGQGPEFLTYFQNEAQLEKSRLLSDRFSAERPKGSFSTLEIQRTEQGDSAMYLCASSTNRDRDGNEQFFGPGTRLTVL.

The chain combines TRBV12-3 or TRBV12-4 with TRBJ2-7, with D hard to call. The ends were cut back, 8 bases at V and 3 bases at J, with 8 bases in the middle. This CDR3 contains 11 residues. The CDR3 loop is CASGPYYEQYF. CDR3 nucleotides: TGTGCCAGCGGCCCGTACTACGAGCAGTACTTC.

CDR3 bases: TGTGCCAGCACCGCAGCCCTAGCGGTGAATTACGAGCAGTACTTC. This encodes CASTAALAVNYEQYF. The chain couples TRBV6-6 to TRBJ2-7, with 7 bases fitting TRBD2. Unmatched junction bases numbered 13, after V lost 7 bases and J lost 4 bases. Germline loops: CDR1 MNHNY, CDR2 SVGAGI (reference sequence). The CDR3 covers 15 residues.

The chain recombines TRBV27 with TRBJ2-1, with 7 bases identical to TRBD2. Unmatched junction bases numbered 18, after V lost 7 bases and J lost 3 bases. This CDR3 is 18 amino acids long. Germline V CDR1 and CDR2: MNHEY, SMNVEV (reference sequence). CDR3 in amino acids: CASIRGASGFRHYNEQFF. As DNA, the CDR3 is TGTGCCAGCATCCGTGGGGCTAGCGGCTTCCGACACTACAATGAGCAGTTCTTC.

The CDR3 region is CASSRGLAGGPLSTGELFF. The CDR3 coding sequence is TGTGCCAGCAGCCGGGGACTAGCGGGGGGGCCTCTAAGCACCGGGGAGCTGTTTTTT. This chain joins TRBV5-8 and TRBJ2-2; 16 bases align to TRBD2. CDR1 is SGHTS, CDR2 YDEGEE, per germline. Losses at the gene ends were 4 bases for V and 4 bases for J; bases not matched to a gene: 10. The CDR3 sequence is 19 residues long.

The chain couples TRBV19 to TRBJ2-5; 9 positions agree with TRBD1. Germline V lookup: CDR1 LNHDA, CDR2 SQIVND (reference sequence). Unmatched junction bases numbered 13, after V lost 6 bases and J lost 5 bases. There are 16 residues in the CDR3. CDR3 residues: CASSPPLGQGRETQYF. CDR3 in DNA: TGTGCCAGTAGCCCTCCTTTAGGACAGGGGAGGGAGACCCAGTACTTC.

The chain couples TRBV1 to TRBJ2-3; the table assigns TRBD2, which was not confirmed against the DNA. TRBV1 is an annotated pseudogene. This CDR3 contains 19 residues. The CDR3 here is CTSSQGSRWERLRTDTQYF. CDR3 nucleotides: TGCACCAGCAGCCAAGGATCGAGGTGGGAGCGGCTCCGCACAGATACGCAGTATTTT.